Listed below are T cell receptor beta chains from one sample, sequenced in a study of beta chain features in type 1 diabetes. This table comes from immunoSEQ multiplex PCR, and its TCRdb copy is limited to in-frame clones, with some not included. The top ten hold 0.85% to 1% of the sample, which has about 13,000 clones, approximately 47% seen once. The sample comprised stem cell memory CD4+ T cells from blood. The origin of the receptors is a young man in good health. Each CDR3 is given with its conserved first and last residue. D genes are given only for firm matches. Clone size appears in some rows only: once, few, many, or a class for an expanded clone.

D gene,clone size,J gene,V gene,CDR3 DNA,CDR3 protein
TRBD1,.,TRBJ2-4,TRBV11-3,TGTGCCAGCAGTGGAAGGACAGGGGTAGCCAAAAACATTCAGTACTTC,CASSGRTGVAKNIQYF
.,.,TRBJ2-7,TRBV7-2,TGTGCCAGCAGCTTGGAAAGAGGTGGCGAGCAGTACTTC,CASSLERGGEQYF
TRBD1,once,TRBJ2-7,TRBV10-3,TGTGCCAGCGCGGGACAGGGGGCGCGGGAGCAGTACTTC,CASAGQGAREQYF
TRBD1,few,TRBJ2-7,TRBV7-2,TGTGCCAGCAGCATGGACAGGGGAGGCGAGCAGTACTTC,CASSMDRGGEQYF
.,.,TRBJ1-3,TRBV6-5,TGTGCCAGCAGTTCCGACAGCGGGTCTGGAAACACCATATATTTT,CASSSDSGSGNTIYF
.,few,TRBJ2-7,TRBV7-2,TGTGCCAGCAGCAACCGGGACTTCTCCTACGAGCAGTACTTC,CASSNRDFSYEQYF
.,.,TRBJ2-3,TRBV5-1,TGCGCCAGCAGCTTGGGAGTGGGCACAGATACGCAGTATTTT,CASSLGVGTDTQYF
TRBD1,.,TRBJ1-6,TRBV6-5,TGTGCCAGCAGCCCTTCGGACAGGGCAAGGTCACCCCTCCACTTT,CASSPSDRARSPLHF
.,.,TRBJ2-2,TRBV7-2,TGTGCCAGCAGCCTTCAGGGGACCCTGAACACCGGGGAGCTGTTTTTT,CASSLQGTLNTGELFF
.,few,TRBJ2-4,TRBV6-5,TGTGCCAGCAGTGAACAGAAAGCCAAAAACATTCAGTACTTC,CASSEQKAKNIQYF
.,medium-sized,TRBJ2-5,TRBV28,TGTGCCAGCAGTTTATCGTCGGCGGAGTACTTC,CASSLSSAEYF
TRBD2,.,TRBJ2-1,TRBV5-6,TGTGCCAGCAGCCAAGCGGGGGCGAGCTCCTACAATGAGCAGTTCTTC,CASSQAGASSYNEQFF
.,.,TRBJ1-2,TRBV28,TGTGCCAGCAGGGGGGCGGGCTACACCTTC,CASRGAGYTF
TRBD1,.,TRBJ2-1,TRBV18,TGTGCCAGCTCCCCGGCCCAGGGGGTAAAGAACAATGAGCAGTTCTTC,CASSPAQGVKNNEQFF
TRBD2,.,TRBJ2-5,TRBV2,TGTGCCAGCAGATCAGGACTAGCGGGGGTCCAAGAGACCCAGTACTTC,CASRSGLAGVQETQYF
.,once,TRBJ1-1,TRBV7-6,TGTGCCAGCAGCCCTACCCTTGGGATGACTAAGAACACTGAAGCTTTCTTT,CASSPTLGMTKNTEAFF
TRBD1,.,TRBJ2-5,TRBV6-1,TGTGCCAGCTCCTCAAAAACAGGGGTAAAGACCCAGTACTTC,CASSSKTGVKTQYF
.,few,TRBJ2-5,TRBV5-1,TGCGCCAGCAGCTTGGGGCCCCCGCGGGAGACCCAGTACTTC,CASSLGPPRETQYF
.,.,TRBJ2-7,TRBV28,TGTGCCAGCAGATCGTCGCTGCTCGGGGGTGACTACGAGCAGTACTTC,CASRSSLLGGDYEQYF
TRBD1,.,TRBJ1-2,TRBV7-9,TGTGCCAGCAGCCCTAACACAGGGGTTGGCTACACCTTC,CASSPNTGVGYTF
TRBD2,.,TRBJ2-2,TRBV11-2,TGTGCCAGCAGCTCGATGGGACTAGCGGCCGGGGAGCTGTTTTTT,CASSSMGLAAGELFF
TRBD1,.,TRBJ1-4,TRBV9,TGTGCCAGCAGCGTAGGGGGAAGGACAGGCCGGGAAAAACTGTTTTTT,CASSVGGRTGREKLFF
TRBD2,few,TRBJ2-3,TRBV4-2,TGTGCCAGCAGCCCTACTAGCGGGGGGGGGCACGCAGATACGCAGTATTTT,CASSPTSGGGHADTQYF
.,.,TRBJ1-1,TRBV10-3,TGTGCCATCAGTGAGTATGGGAGGAACACTGAAGCTTTCTTT,CAISEYGRNTEAFF
.,.,TRBJ1-1,TRBV5-1,TGCGCCAGCAGCTTCCTTGCGGGGGGAGAAACTGAAGCTTTCTTT,CASSFLAGGETEAFF
TRBD1,few,TRBJ2-7,TRBV10-3,TGTGCCATCAGTGATCCCGGGACAGGGGCCTACGAGCAGTACTTC,CAISDPGTGAYEQYF
TRBD1,.,TRBJ1-6,TRBV11-2,TGTGCCAGCAGTTACGGACAGGGAGTAGGTTCACCCCTCCACTTT,CASSYGQGVGSPLHF
.,.,TRBJ2-1,TRBV19,TGTGCCAGTAGTATAACCCCGAGTGAGCAGTTCTTC,CASSITPSEQFF
TRBD1,.,TRBJ1-2,TRBV5-1,TGCGCCAGCAGCTCCGGGACAGGGGGCGGTATTAACTATGGCTACACCTTC,CASSSGTGGGINYGYTF
TRBD2,.,TRBJ2-5,TRBV7-9,TGTGCCAGCAGCTTAGGGCTAGCGGGGGGTTCGGAGACCCAGTACTTC,CASSLGLAGGSETQYF